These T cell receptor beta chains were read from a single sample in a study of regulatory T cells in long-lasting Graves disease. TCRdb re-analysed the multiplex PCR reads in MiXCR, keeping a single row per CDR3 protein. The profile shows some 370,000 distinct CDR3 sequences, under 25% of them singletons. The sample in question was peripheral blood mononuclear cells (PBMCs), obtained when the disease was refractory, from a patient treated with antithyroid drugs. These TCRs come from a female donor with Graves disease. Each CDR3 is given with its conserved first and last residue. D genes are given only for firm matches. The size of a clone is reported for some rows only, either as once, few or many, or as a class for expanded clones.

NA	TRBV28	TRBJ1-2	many	TGTGCCAGCAGCAGGGATAACTATGGCTACACCTTC	CASSRDNYGYTF
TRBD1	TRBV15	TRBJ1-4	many	TGTGCCACCAGCAGAGCTCCCGGGACAGGGGATGAAAAACTGTTTTTT	CATSRAPGTGDEKLFF
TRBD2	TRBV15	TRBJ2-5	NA	TGTGCCACCAGCAGAGATTTGGAGGGAGGGCGGGAGACCCAGTACTTC	CATSRDLEGGRETQYF
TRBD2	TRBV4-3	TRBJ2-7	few	TGCGCCAGCAGCCAAGATAGGACTAGCGGGAGGCGGCAGTACTTC	CASSQDRTSGRRQYF
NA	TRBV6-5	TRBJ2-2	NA	TGTGCCAGCAGTTACGAGGGGCTTGTGCTGTTTTTT	CASSYEGLVLFF
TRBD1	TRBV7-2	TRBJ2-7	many	TGTGCCAGCAGCCCGAATCCTGGACAGGGATTATACGAGCAGTACTTC	CASSPNPGQGLYEQYF
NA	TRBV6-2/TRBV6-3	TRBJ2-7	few	TGTGCCAGCAGCCGCGGACTTGACTACGAGCAGTACTTC	CASSRGLDYEQYF
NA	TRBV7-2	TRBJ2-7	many	TGTGCCACCGCGAAAGATGGAGCCTACGAGCAGTACTTC	CATAKDGAYEQYF
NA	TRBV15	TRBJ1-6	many	TGTGCCACCAGCGCGACGCCTAATTCACCCCTCCACTTT	CATSATPNSPLHF
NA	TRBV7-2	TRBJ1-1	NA	TGTGCCAGCAGCTTAGGGTTAACAGTACATTCTGAAGCTTTCTTT	CASSLGLTVHSEAFF
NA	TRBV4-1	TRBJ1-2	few	TGCGCCAGCAGCCAAGTCTGGTCGGGGCCGGATGGCTACACCTTC	CASSQVWSGPDGYTF
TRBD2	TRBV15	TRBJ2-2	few	TGTGCCACCAGCAGAGAGGGGACTAGCGGAGAGAACACCGGGGAGCTGTTTTTT	CATSREGTSGENTGELFF
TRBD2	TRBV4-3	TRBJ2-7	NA	TGCGCCAGCAGCCAAGAGCTACTAGCGGGAGGCTCCTCCCACGAGCAGTACTTC	CASSQELLAGGSSHEQYF
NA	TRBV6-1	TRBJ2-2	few	TGTGCCACCACACAGGGAAAAGTCCCCACGACCGGGGAGCTGTTTTTT	CATTQGKVPTTGELFF
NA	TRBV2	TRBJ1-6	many	TGTGCCAGCAGCTTAGATCGAGGGTCACCCCTCCACTTT	CASSLDRGSPLHF
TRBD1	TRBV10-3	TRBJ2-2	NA	TGTGCCATCAGTGTAATAGCAGGGGGAGAAACGAACACCGGGGAGCTGTTTTTT	CAISVIAGGETNTGELFF
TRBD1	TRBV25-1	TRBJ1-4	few	TGTGCCAGCAGTGAATTGGGACAGGGGGCAACTAATGAAAAACTGTTTTTT	CASSELGQGATNEKLFF
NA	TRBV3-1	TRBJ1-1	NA	TGTGCCAGCAGCCAGGGTTGGGATACTGAAGCTTTCTTT	CASSQGWDTEAFF
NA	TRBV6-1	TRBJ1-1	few	TGTGCCAGCAGAAGGGAACTAGAAGCTTTCTTT	CASRRELEAFF
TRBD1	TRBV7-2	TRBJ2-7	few	TGTGCCAGTAGCTTAGTAGGGGGCCAGGCTTACGAGCAGTACTTC	CASSLVGGQAYEQYF
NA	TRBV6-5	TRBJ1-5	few	TGTGCCAGCAGTTACTCCGGGGCGGGAGATCAGCCCCAGCATTTT	CASSYSGAGDQPQHF
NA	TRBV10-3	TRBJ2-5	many	TGTGCCATCAGTGAAGGACAGAGCTTTGAGACCCAGTACTTC	CAISEGQSFETQYF
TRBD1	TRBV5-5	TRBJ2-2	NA	TGTGCCAGCAGCACCCGGGACAGGGGGTCCGGGGAGCTGTTTTTT	CASSTRDRGSGELFF
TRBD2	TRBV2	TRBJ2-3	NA	TGTGCCAGCAGTGCCCCGACAGGGACTAGCGGGAGGGCCAGCACAGATACGCAGTATTTT	CASSAPTGTSGRASTDTQYF
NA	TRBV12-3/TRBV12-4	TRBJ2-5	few	TGTGCCAGCACAGACCGGGACCGGGGGACCCAGTACTTC	CASTDRDRGTQYF
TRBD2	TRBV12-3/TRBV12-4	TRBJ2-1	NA	TGTGCCAGCAGGGCCGGGACTACTTGGAATGAGCAGTTCTTC	CASRAGTTWNEQFF
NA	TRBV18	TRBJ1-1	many	TGTGCCAGCTCACCGACGAGGACTGAAGCTTTCTTT	CASSPTRTEAFF
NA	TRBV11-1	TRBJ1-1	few	TGTGCCAGCAGCTCACCGACAGTAATGGGGACTGAAGCTTTCTTT	CASSSPTVMGTEAFF
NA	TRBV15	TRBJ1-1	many	TGTGCCACCAGCAGAGATAAGGTTGTGAACACTGAAGCTTTCTTT	CATSRDKVVNTEAFF
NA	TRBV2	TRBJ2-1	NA	TGTGCCAGCAGTGTTAAGAGTGAGCAGTTCTTC	CASSVKSEQFF
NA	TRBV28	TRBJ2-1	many	TGTGCCAGTCAGACGGCCAGCGGCAGCTCCTACAATGAGCAGTTCTTC	CASQTASGSSYNEQFF
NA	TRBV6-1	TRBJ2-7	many	TGTGCCAGCAGTGACAGGGCAGGGGAGCAGTACTTC	CASSDRAGEQYF
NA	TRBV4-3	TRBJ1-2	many	TGCGCCAGCAGCCAAGAGCGGGGCTCAGCTAACTATGGCTACACCTTC	CASSQERGSANYGYTF
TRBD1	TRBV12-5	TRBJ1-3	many	TGTGCTAGTGGCCAGGGACAGCCCTCTGGAAACACCATATATTTT	CASGQGQPSGNTIYF
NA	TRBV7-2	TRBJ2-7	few	TGTGCCAGCAGCTTAAAAGACACCTACGAGCAGTACTTC	CASSLKDTYEQYF
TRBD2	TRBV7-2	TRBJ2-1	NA	TGTGCCAGCAGACGTAGCGGGAGCTCCTACAATGAGCAGTTCTTC	CASRRSGSSYNEQFF
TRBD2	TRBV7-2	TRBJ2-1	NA	TGTGCCAGCAGTTATGGGGACCGCGGGGGTGACAATGAGCAGTTCTTC	CASSYGDRGGDNEQFF
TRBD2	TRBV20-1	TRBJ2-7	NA	TGCAGTGCCCAAGACCCCACTAGCGGGAGTCACCCCTACGAGCAGTACTTC	CSAQDPTSGSHPYEQYF
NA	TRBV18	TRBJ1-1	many	TGTGCCAGCTCACCAGCCGAACAGGGCACTGAAGCTTTCTTT	CASSPAEQGTEAFF
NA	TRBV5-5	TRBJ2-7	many	TGTGCCAGCAGCTTGGCCTTGGGGGAGTTAACCTACGAGCAGTACTTC	CASSLALGELTYEQYF
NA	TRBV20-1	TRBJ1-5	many	TGCAGTGCCCCTGCCATGGACAGCGCCCAGCATTTT	CSAPAMDSAQHF
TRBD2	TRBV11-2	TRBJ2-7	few	TGTGCCAGCAGCACCAGGACTAGCGGGAAGATGCTCGAGCAGTACTTC	CASSTRTSGKMLEQYF
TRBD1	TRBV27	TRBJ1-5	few	TGTGCCAGCCCGCCCCCCAGGACAGGGGGTCAGCCCCAGCATTTT	CASPPPRTGGQPQHF
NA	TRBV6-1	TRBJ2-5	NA	TGTGCCAGCAGTCACCACGAGACCCAGTACTTC	CASSHHETQYF
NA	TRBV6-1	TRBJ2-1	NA	TGTGCCAGCAGTCCCTGGGGTGGCTCCCTGTTCTTC	CASSPWGGSLFF
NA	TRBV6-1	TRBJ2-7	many	TGTGCCAGCAGTGAATTCTCGGGGGCAGGAACGTACGAGCAGTACTTC	CASSEFSGAGTYEQYF
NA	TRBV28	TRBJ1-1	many	TGTGCCAGCAGTCCGGGAGGGGGGCGGAACACTGAAGCTTTCTTT	CASSPGGGRNTEAFF
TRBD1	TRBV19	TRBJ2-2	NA	TGTGCCAGTAGTTTTCAGGGGGCGCTGACCGGGGAGCTGTTTTTT	CASSFQGALTGELFF
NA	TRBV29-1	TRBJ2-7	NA	TGCAGCGTGGCGACTAGTCAGTACGAGCAGTACTTC	CSVATSQYEQYF
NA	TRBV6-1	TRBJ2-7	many	TGTGCCAGCAGTAACCCCCGAGGGGAGCAGTACTTC	CASSNPRGEQYF